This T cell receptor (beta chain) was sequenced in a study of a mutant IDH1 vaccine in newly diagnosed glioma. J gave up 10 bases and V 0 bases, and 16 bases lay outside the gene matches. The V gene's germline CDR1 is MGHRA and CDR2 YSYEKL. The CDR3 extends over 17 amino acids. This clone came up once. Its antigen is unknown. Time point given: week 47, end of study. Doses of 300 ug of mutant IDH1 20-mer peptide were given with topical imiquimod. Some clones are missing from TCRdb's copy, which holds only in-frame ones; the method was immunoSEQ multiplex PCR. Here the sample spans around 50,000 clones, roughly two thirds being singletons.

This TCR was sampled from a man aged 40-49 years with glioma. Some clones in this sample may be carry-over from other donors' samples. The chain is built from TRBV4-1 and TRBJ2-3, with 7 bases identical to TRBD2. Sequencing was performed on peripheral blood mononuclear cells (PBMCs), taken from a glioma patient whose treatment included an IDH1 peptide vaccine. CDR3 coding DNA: TGCGCCAGCAGCCAAGAGTCCGCGCGGGGGAGCCCTGGTCCGCAGTATTTT. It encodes CASSQESARGSPGPQYF.